Described below is a single TCR beta chain sequence and its context. Antigen specificity is unknown. This sample was taken from a study of a mutant IDH1 vaccine in newly diagnosed glioma. About the research overall: Patients got their first vaccination 4-6 weeks after radiotherapy alone, or with temozolomide cycles. Earlier treatment was radiotherapy, temozolomide, or both, with most getting both. Findings and limits, study-wide: Pseudoprogression seemed unlinked to shifts in top peripheral T cell clonotypes. Most patients, roughly 92%, showed vaccine-induced immune responses.

The time point: week 5, during vaccination. Mutant IDH1 20-mer peptide, at 300 ug, made up each vaccine dose, with topical imiquimod. This CDR3 comprises 14 residues. Germline loops: CDR1 KGHSH, CDR2 LQKENI. The junction had 5 bases not matched to a gene; V was cut back by 2 bases and J by 8 bases. Assay: immunoSEQ multiplex PCR; the TCRdb copy retains only in-frame clones and omits some. The top ten hold more than 3% of the sample, which has about 54,000 clones, about 80% seen once. The genes are TRBV18 and TRBJ2-1; 8 bases align to TRBD2. Material: PBMCs, obtained from a glioma patient whose treatment included an IDH1 peptide vaccine. This TCR derives from a young man with glioma. The CDR3 DNA reads TGTGCCAGCTCACCAGGGACTAGTATCTATGAGCAGTTCTTC. It encodes CASSPGTSIYEQFF.